A selection of T cell receptor beta chains follows, all from one sample in a study of blood T cell repertoires in COVID-19. This table comes from immunoSEQ multiplex PCR, and its TCRdb copy is limited to in-frame clones, with some not included. The sample gives 340,000 or so clones, about nine tenths of which show up once; 1% is in the top ten. The sequenced sample consisted of peripheral blood. The receptors come from a man aged 50-60 years with active or convalescent COVID-19. Both conserved end residues are part of each CDR3. A D gene is named only where the DNA matches it firmly. Only part of the rows carry a size: once, few, many, or a class if the clone is expanded.

J	V	size	D	CDR3	DNA
TRBJ2-3	TRBV4-3	NA	TRBD2	CASSQDAGGRSDTQYF	TGCGCCAGCAGCCAAGACGCGGGGGGCAGGTCAGATACGCAGTATTTT
TRBJ1-1	TRBV18	NA	TRBD1	CASSPPIGQGNTEAFF	TGTGCCAGCTCACCACCGATTGGACAGGGGAACACTGAAGCTTTCTTT
TRBJ2-7	TRBV19	NA	NA	CASSGDRSIREQYF	TGTGCCAGTAGTGGTGACAGGAGTATAAGGGAGCAGTACTTC
TRBJ2-5	TRBV9	NA	TRBD2	CASSDPSGGIGETQYF	TGTGCCAGCAGCGACCCTAGCGGGGGTATAGGGGAGACCCAGTACTTC
TRBJ2-7	TRBV6-5	NA	NA	CASSYQAGAPYEQYF	TGTGCCAGCAGTTACCAGGCAGGGGCACCGTACGAGCAGTACTTC
TRBJ1-6	TRBV6-5	NA	TRBD1	CASSPDRDVNSPLHF	TGTGCCAGCAGCCCAGACAGGGACGTCAATTCACCCCTCCACTTT
TRBJ2-3	TRBV7-3	NA	NA	CASSSGTSTDTQYF	TGTGCCAGCAGCTCCGGGACTAGCACAGATACGCAGTATTTT
TRBJ1-5	TRBV5-6	NA	NA	CASSSQERGNQPQHF	TGTGCCAGCAGCTCCCAAGAAAGAGGCAATCAGCCCCAGCATTTT
TRBJ1-2	TRBV25-1	NA	TRBD1	CASRGTGIYGYTF	TGTGCCAGCAGGGGGACAGGGATCTACGGCTACACCTTC
TRBJ1-5	TRBV7-8	NA	TRBD1	CASMRTGEAQPQHF	TGTGCCAGTATGAGGACAGGGGAGGCTCAGCCCCAGCATTTT
TRBJ2-5	TRBV29-1	NA	NA	CSVQLWGRNQETQYF	TGCAGCGTCCAACTTTGGGGCCGGAACCAAGAGACCCAGTACTTC
TRBJ1-4	TRBV2	few	NA	CASSPWGRGVEKLFF	TGTGCCAGCAGCCCCTGGGGGCGCGGTGTTGAAAAACTGTTTTTT
TRBJ2-7	TRBV14	NA	NA	CASSQVHPGTPTAEQYF	TGTGCCAGCAGCCAAGTACACCCCGGGACACCTACCGCCGAGCAGTACTTC
TRBJ1-1	TRBV9	NA	TRBD1	CASSVGTGFAEAFF	TGTGCCAGCAGCGTAGGGACAGGGTTCGCTGAAGCTTTCTTT
TRBJ2-7	TRBV19	NA	TRBD2	CASSTLPGQSGKAYEQYF	TGTGCCAGTAGTACTTTGCCGGGGCAAAGCGGGAAGGCCTACGAGCAGTACTTC
TRBJ2-1	TRBV14	NA	TRBD2	CASNLAGFNEQFF	TGTGCCAGCAACCTAGCGGGGTTCAATGAGCAGTTCTTC
TRBJ1-5	TRBV30	NA	NA	CAWSVRSYSNQPQHF	TGTGCCTGGAGTGTAAGGAGTTATAGCAATCAGCCCCAGCATTTT
TRBJ2-7	TRBV4-2	NA	NA	CASSQDYGRAYEQYF	TGTGCCAGCAGCCAAGATTATGGGAGAGCCTACGAGCAGTACTTC
TRBJ2-6	TRBV11-1	NA	NA	CASSWGGPAGANVLTF	TGTGCCAGCAGTTGGGGAGGTCCAGCTGGGGCCAACGTCCTGACTTTC
TRBJ1-1	TRBV2	NA	TRBD1	CASSTDRDAEAFF	TGTGCCAGCAGTACGGACAGGGATGCTGAAGCTTTCTTT
TRBJ2-3	TRBV7-3	NA	NA	CASSITGRTQYF	TGTGCCAGCAGCATCACAGGGCGTACGCAGTATTTT
TRBJ1-1	TRBV18	NA	NA	CASSPFQGSNTEAFF	TGTGCCAGCTCACCATTTCAGGGGTCGAACACTGAAGCTTTCTTT
TRBJ2-1	TRBV4-1	NA	TRBD1	CASSQDRGGELNEQFF	TGCGCCAGCAGCCAAGATCGAGGGGGCGAACTCAATGAGCAGTTCTTC
TRBJ1-3	TRBV7-2	NA	NA	CASSFPDSGNTIYF	TGTGCCAGCAGCTTTCCAGACTCTGGAAACACCATATATTTT
TRBJ2-6	TRBV28	NA	TRBD2	CASVKRRGGYVPSGANVLTF	TGTGCCAGCGTTAAACGGCGGGGGGGCTATGTCCCCTCTGGGGCCAACGTCCTGACTTTC
TRBJ2-7	TRBV5-4	NA	NA	CASSMGAGEQYF	TGTGCCAGCAGCATGGGAGCGGGCGAGCAGTACTTC
TRBJ1-2	TRBV2	once	TRBD1	CARSTGQGPRYGYTF	TGTGCCAGGTCGACGGGACAGGGGCCCCGCTATGGCTACACCTTC
TRBJ1-4	TRBV3-1/TRBV3-2	NA	NA	CASSPGFPTNEKLFF	TGTGCCAGCAGCCCAGGCTTTCCCACTAATGAAAAACTGTTTTTT
TRBJ1-1	TRBV5-1	once	TRBD1	CASSLSVRGDTEAFF	TGCGCCAGCAGCTTGTCGGTCAGGGGGGACACTGAAGCTTTCTTT
TRBJ1-3	TRBV28	NA	TRBD1	CASSSVPGQGVGGNTIYF	TGTGCCAGCAGTTCCGTCCCGGGACAGGGGGTGGGTGGAAACACCATATATTTT
TRBJ1-6	TRBV30	NA	NA	CAWSLDSNSPLHF	TGTGCCTGGAGTCTGGACAGTAATTCACCCCTCCACTTT
TRBJ2-7	TRBV6-2/TRBV6-3	few	TRBD1	CASSGLGTGIYEQYF	TGTGCCAGCAGCGGTCTCGGGACAGGGATTTACGAGCAGTACTTC
TRBJ2-5	TRBV5-1	NA	TRBD2	CASSLGVAGGGETQYF	TGCGCCAGCAGCTTGGGGGTAGCGGGAGGTGGAGAGACCCAGTACTTC
TRBJ1-2	TRBV2	NA	NA	CASSGDNYGYTF	TGTGCCAGCAGTGGAGATAACTATGGCTACACCTTC
TRBJ1-1	TRBV7-2	NA	NA	CASSPSPGYTEAFF	TGTGCCAGCAGCCCTTCCCCAGGGTACACTGAAGCTTTCTTT
TRBJ1-4	TRBV19	NA	NA	CASTRGQGIEKLFF	TGTGCCAGTACGAGAGGCCAGGGGATTGAAAAACTGTTTTTT
TRBJ2-3	TRBV27	NA	NA	CASSLRGDTQYF	TGTGCCAGCAGTTTAAGAGGAGATACGCAGTATTTT
TRBJ2-7	TRBV28	NA	NA	CASSLTGFSYEQYF	TGTGCCAGCAGTTTAACAGGGTTTTCCTACGAGCAGTACTTC
TRBJ1-1	TRBV7-8	NA	TRBD1	CASSLRRQGGTEAFF	TGTGCCAGCAGCTTAAGACGACAGGGTGGTACTGAAGCTTTCTTT
TRBJ2-2	TRBV6-1	NA	NA	CASSHGSPGTGELFF	TGTGCCAGCAGCCACGGCTCCCCGGGGACCGGGGAGCTGTTTTTT
TRBJ1-5	TRBV6-6	NA	NA	CASSYSSRGDQPQHF	TGTGCCAGCAGTTACTCGTCCAGGGGAGATCAGCCCCAGCATTTT
TRBJ2-7	TRBV29-1	NA	TRBD2	CSVEVTSGTYEQYF	TGCAGCGTTGAAGTAACTAGCGGAACCTACGAGCAGTACTTC
TRBJ1-3	TRBV6-2/TRBV6-3	NA	NA	CASSSGTYSPRGRNTIYF	TGTGCCAGCAGCTCCGGGACATACTCTCCGAGAGGACGAAACACCATATATTTT
TRBJ1-6	TRBV2	NA	NA	CASSDGGAPLHF	TGTGCCAGCAGTGATGGGGGGGCACCCCTCCACTTT
TRBJ2-5	TRBV18	NA	TRBD1	CASSARQGWMETQYF	TGTGCCAGCTCAGCCAGACAGGGTTGGATGGAGACCCAGTACTTC